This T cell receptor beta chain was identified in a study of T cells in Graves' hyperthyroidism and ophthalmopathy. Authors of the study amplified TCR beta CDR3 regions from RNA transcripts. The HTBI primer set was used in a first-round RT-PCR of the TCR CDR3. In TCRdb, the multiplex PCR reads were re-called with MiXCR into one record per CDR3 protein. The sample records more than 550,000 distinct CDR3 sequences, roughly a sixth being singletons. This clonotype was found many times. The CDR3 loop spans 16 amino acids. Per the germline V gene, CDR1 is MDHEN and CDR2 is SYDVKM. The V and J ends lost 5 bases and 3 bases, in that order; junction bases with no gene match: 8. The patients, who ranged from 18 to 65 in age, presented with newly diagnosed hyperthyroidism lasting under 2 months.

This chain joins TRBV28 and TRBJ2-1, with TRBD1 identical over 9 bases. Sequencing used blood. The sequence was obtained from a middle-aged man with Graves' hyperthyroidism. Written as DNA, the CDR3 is TGTGCCAGCAGTACCAAAACAGGGGGCAACTACAATGAGCAGTTCTTC. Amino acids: CASSTKTGGNYNEQFF.